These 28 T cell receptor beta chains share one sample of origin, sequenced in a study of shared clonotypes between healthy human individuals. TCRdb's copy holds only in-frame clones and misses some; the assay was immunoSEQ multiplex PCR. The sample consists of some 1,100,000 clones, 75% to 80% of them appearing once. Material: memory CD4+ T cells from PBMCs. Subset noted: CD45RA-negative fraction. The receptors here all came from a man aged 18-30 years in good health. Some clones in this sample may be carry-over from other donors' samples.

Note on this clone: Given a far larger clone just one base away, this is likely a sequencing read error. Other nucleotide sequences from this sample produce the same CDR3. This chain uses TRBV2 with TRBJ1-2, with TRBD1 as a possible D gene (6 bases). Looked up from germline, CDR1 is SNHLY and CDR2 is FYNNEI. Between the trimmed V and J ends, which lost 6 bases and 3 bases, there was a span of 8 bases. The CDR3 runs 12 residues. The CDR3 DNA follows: TGTGCCAGCAGCCGGACAGACTATGGCTACACCTTC. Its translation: CASSRTDYGYTF.

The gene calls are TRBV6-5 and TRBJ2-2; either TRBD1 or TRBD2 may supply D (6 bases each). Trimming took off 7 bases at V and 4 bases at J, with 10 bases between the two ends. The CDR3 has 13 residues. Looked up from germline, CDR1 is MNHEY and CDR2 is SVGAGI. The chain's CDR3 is CASNEGGTGELFF. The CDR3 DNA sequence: TGTGCCAGCAACGAGGGGGGCACCGGGGAGCTGTTTTTT.

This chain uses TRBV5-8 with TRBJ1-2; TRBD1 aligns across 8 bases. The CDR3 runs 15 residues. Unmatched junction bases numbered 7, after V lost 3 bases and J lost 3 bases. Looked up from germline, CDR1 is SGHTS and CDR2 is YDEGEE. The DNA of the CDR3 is TGTGCCAGCAGCTCGTGGGACAGGCGGTACTATGGCTACACCTTC. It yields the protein CASSSWDRRYYGYTF.

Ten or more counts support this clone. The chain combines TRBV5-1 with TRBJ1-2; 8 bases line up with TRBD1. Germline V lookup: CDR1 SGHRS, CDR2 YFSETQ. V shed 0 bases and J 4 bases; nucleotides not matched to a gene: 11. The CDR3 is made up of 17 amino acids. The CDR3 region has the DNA TGCGCCAGCAGCTTGGGGACAGGGTCAACTGGTGTCTATGGCTACACCTTC. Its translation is CASSLGTGSTGVYGYTF.

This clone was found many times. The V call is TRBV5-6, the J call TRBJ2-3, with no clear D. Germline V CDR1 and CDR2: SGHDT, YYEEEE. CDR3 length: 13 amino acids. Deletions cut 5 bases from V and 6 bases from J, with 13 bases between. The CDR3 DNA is TGTGCCAGCAGGTCTAGAGTCGGCGATACGCAGTATTTT. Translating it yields CASRSRVGDTQYF.

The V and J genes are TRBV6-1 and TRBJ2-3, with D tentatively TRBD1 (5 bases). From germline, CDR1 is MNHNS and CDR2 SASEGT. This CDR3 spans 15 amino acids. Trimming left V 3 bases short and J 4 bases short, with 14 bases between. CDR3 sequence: CASSDPQGWPDTQYF. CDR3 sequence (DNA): TGTGCCAGCAGTGATCCGCAGGGATGGCCAGATACGCAGTATTTT.

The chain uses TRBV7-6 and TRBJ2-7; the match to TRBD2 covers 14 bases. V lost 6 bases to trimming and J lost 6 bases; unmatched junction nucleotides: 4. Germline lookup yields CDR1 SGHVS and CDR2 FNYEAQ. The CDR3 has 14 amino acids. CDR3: CASRRLAGGGEQYF. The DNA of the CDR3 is TGTGCCAGCAGAAGACTAGCGGGAGGGGGCGAGCAGTACTTC.

The CDR3 DNA sequence: TGTGCCAGCAGTAGCACTAGCGGGTCTCCAGATACGCAGTATTTT. As protein: CASSSTSGSPDTQYF. V is TRBV25-1 and J is TRBJ2-3, with 9 bases aligning to TRBD2. The CDR3 spans 15 residues. Trimming at V came to 5 bases and at J to 4 bases, leaving 7 bases not matched to a gene. Per germline, CDR1 MGHDK and CDR2 SYGVNS.

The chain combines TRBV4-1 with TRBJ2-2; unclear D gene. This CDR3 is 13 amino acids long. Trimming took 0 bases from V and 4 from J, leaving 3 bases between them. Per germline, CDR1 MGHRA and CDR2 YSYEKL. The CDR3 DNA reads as TGCGCCAGCAGCCAAGATCTCACCGGGGAGCTGTTTTTT. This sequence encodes CASSQDLTGELFF.

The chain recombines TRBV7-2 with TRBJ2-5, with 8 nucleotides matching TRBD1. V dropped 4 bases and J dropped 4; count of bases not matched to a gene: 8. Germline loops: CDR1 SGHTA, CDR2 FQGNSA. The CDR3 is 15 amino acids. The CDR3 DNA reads TGTGCCAGCAGCTCATTCTCTACAGGGGGAGAGACCCAGTACTTC. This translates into CASSSFSTGGETQYF.

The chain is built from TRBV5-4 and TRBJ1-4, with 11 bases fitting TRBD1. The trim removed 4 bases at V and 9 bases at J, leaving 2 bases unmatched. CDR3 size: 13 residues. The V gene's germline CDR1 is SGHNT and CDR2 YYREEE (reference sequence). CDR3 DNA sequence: TGTGCCAGCAGCGCGGACAGGGGGCAAAAACTGTTTTTT. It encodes CASSADRGQKLFF.

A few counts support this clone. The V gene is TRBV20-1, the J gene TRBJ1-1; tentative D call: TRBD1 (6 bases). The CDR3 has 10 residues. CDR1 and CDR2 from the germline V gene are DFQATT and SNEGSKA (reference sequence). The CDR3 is CRAQGPEAFF. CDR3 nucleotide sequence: TGCAGGGCACAGGGACCTGAAGCTTTCTTT.

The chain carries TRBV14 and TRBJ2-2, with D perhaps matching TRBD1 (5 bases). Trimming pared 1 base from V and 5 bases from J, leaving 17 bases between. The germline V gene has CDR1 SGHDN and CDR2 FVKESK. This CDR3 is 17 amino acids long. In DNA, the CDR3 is TGTGCCAGCAGCCAAGGGGCCGCAATAGGGGTGACCGGGGAGCTGTTTTTT. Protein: CASSQGAAIGVTGELFF.

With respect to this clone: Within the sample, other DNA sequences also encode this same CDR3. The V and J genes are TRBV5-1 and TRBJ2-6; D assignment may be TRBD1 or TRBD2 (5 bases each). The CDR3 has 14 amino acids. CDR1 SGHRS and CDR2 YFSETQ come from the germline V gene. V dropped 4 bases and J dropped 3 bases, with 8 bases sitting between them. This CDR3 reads CASSGGGGANVLTF. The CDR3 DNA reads TGCGCCAGCAGCGGGGGTGGTGGGGCCAACGTCCTGACTTTC.

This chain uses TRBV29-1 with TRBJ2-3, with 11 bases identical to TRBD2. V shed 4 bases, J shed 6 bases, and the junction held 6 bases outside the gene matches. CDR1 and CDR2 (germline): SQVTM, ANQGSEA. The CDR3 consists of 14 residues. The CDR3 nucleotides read TGCAGCGTTGTACGGGCTAGCGGGAGGGATACGCAGTATTTT. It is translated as CSVVRASGRDTQYF.

CDR3 loop: CASTADRNTEAFF. CDR3 sequence (DNA): TGTGCCAGCACCGCCGACAGGAACACTGAAGCTTTCTTT. The genes are TRBV6-6 and TRBJ1-1; D may be TRBD1 (5 bases). The CDR3 is 13 residues long. Looked up from germline, CDR1 is MNHNY and CDR2 is SVGAGI (reference sequence). The V gene lost 7 bases and the J gene lost 1 base, with 10 bases spanning the gap.

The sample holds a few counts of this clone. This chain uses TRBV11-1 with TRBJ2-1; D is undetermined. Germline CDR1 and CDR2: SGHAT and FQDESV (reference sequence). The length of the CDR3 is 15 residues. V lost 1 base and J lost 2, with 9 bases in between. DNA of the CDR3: TGTGCCAGCAGCTTAGTTCCAGAGGCCTACAATGAGCAGTTCTTC. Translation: CASSLVPEAYNEQFF.

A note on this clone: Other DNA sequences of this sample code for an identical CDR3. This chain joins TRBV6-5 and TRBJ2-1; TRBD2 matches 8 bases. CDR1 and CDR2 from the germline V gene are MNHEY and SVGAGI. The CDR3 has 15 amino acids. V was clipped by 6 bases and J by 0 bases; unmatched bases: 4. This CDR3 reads CASSRSGSSYNEQFF. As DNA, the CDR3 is TGTGCCAGCAGCAGAAGCGGGAGCTCCTACAATGAGCAGTTCTTC.

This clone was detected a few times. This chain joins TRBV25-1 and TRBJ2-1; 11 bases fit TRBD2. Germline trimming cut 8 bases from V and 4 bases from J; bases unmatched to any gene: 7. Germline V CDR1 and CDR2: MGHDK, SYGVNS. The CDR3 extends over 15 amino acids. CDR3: CASELAGGRYNEQFF. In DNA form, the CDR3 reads TGTGCCAGCGAATTAGCGGGAGGGAGGTACAATGAGCAGTTCTTC.

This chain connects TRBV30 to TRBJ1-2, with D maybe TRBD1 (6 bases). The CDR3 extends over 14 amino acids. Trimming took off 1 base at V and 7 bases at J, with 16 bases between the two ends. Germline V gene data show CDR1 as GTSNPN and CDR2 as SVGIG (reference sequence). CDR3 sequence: CAWSGGGGAGGYTF. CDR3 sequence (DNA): TGTGCCTGGAGTGGAGGCGGGGGCGCGGGTGGCTACACCTTC.

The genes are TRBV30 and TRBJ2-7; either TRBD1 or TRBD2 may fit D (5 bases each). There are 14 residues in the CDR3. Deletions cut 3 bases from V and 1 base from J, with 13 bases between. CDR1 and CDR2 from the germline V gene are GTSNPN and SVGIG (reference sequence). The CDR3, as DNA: TGTGCCTGGAGGGGAGTAGGGGAGTCCTACGAGCAGTACTTC. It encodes CAWRGVGESYEQYF.

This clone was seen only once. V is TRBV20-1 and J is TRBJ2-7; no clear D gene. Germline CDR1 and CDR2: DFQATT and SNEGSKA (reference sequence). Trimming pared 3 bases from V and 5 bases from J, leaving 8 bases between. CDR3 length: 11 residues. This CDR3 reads CSASIKNEQYF. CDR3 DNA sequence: TGCAGTGCTAGTATTAAGAACGAGCAGTACTTC.

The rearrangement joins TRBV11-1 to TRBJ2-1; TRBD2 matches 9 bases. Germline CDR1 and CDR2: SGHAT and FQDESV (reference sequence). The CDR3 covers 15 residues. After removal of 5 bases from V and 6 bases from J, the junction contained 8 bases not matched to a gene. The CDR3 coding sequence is TGTGCCAGCAGCCCCCCGACTAGCGGAGGCAATGAGCAGTTCTTC. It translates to CASSPPTSGGNEQFF.

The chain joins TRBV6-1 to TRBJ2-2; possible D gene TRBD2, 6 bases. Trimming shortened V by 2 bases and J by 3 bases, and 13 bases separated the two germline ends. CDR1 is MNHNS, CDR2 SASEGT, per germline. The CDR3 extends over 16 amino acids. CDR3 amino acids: CASSERGGADTGELFF. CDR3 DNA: TGTGCCAGCAGTGAAAGGGGCGGGGCAGACACCGGGGAGCTGTTTTTT.

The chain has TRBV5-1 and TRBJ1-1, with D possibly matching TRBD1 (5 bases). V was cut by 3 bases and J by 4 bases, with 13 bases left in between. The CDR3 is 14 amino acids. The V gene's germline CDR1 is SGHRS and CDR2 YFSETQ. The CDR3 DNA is TGCGCCAGCAGCTCGGGGGGAGGGCCCACTGAAGCTTTCTTT. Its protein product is CASSSGGGPTEAFF.

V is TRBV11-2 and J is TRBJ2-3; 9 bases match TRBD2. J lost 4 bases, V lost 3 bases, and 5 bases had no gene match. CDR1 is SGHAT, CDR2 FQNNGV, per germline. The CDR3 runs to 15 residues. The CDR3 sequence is CASSFSGRGPDTQYF. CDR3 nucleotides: TGTGCCAGCAGCTTTAGCGGGAGAGGCCCAGATACGCAGTATTTT.

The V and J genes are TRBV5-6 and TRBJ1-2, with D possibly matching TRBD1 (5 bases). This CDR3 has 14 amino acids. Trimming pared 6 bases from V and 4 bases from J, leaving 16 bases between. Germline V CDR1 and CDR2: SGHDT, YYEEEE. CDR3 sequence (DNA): TGTGCCAGCACCGACCTAGGGGTTGGCTATGGCTACACCTTC. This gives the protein CASTDLGVGYGYTF.

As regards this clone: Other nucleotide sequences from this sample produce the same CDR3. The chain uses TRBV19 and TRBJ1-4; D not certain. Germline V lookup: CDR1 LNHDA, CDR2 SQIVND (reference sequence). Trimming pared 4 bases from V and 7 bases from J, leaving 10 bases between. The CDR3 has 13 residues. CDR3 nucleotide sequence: TGTGCCAGTAGTACCCGGACCGTTGAAAAACTGTTTTTT. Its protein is CASSTRTVEKLFF.